Below are 13 T cell receptor beta chains sequenced from a single sample in a study of blood T cell repertoires in COVID-19. The table came from immunoSEQ multiplex PCR; TCRdb's copy has only in-frame clones and leaves some out. Here the sample spans roughly 300,000 clones, under 90% being singletons. Sequencing was done on a sample of peripheral blood. These receptors were obtained from a woman aged 30 to 39 with COVID-19, enrolled during active disease.

V gene TRBV6-6 combines with J gene TRBJ2-2; possible D gene TRBD1, 6 bases. CDR3 length: 14 residues. Trimming took 7 bases from V and 1 from J, leaving 10 bases between them. Germline lookup yields CDR1 MNHNY and CDR2 SVGAGI (reference sequence). CDR3 in DNA: TGTGCCAGCATCCAACAGGGGAACACCGGGGAGCTGTTTTTT. It encodes CASIQQGNTGELFF.

The chain joins TRBV28 to TRBJ2-1, with D perhaps matching TRBD2 (6 bases). V lost 1 base to trimming and J lost 7 bases, with 8 bases between them. The germline V gene encodes CDR1 MDHEN and CDR2 SYDVKM. This CDR3 region has 13 residues. The chain's CDR3 is CASSLFRGNEQFF. CDR3 DNA: TGTGCCAGCAGTTTATTCCGGGGGAATGAGCAGTTCTTC.

The chain couples TRBV5-1 to TRBJ1-2, with D unresolved. The V gene's germline CDR1 is SGHRS and CDR2 YFSETQ. CDR3 size: 15 residues. V lost 0 bases to trimming and J lost 0 bases, with 9 bases between them. The CDR3 region has the DNA TGCGCCAGCAGCTTGGCGGGGTTAGCTAACTATGGCTACACCTTC. This translates into CASSLAGLANYGYTF.

Regarding this clone: This same CDR3 is encoded by further DNA sequences in the sample. The chain is built from TRBV6-1 and TRBJ1-2; no reliable D call. V was trimmed by 0 bases and J by 4 bases, leaving 9 bases between them. This CDR3 contains 14 residues. Germline-derived CDR1 and CDR2 are MNHNS and SASEGT. CDR3 nucleotide sequence: TGTGCCAGCAGTGAAGCGCCACGGGGCTATGGCTACACCTTC. Its protein product is CASSEAPRGYGYTF.

V gene TRBV13 combines with J gene TRBJ2-2; 7 bases agree with TRBD2. The V gene's germline CDR1 is PRHDT and CDR2 FYEKMQ (reference sequence). V lost 8 bases and J lost 2; bases outside the gene matches: 8. The CDR3 totals 15 residues. CDR3 protein: CASLHGGGNTGELFF. As DNA, the CDR3 is TGTGCCAGCCTGCACGGCGGGGGAAACACCGGGGAGCTGTTTTTT.

The rearrangement uses TRBV25-1 and TRBJ2-5; 9 nucleotides line up with TRBD1. Germline CDR1 MGHDK, CDR2 SYGVNS. J was trimmed by 7 bases and V by 2 bases; bases with no gene match: 5. The CDR3 runs to 14 residues. In DNA, the CDR3 is TGTGCCAGCAGTGAAGGACAGGGGTGGGGGACCCAGTACTTC. Protein product: CASSEGQGWGTQYF.

V and J are TRBV7-9 and TRBJ2-3; TRBD2 is a possible D gene (5 bases). V dropped 1 base and J dropped 7 bases, with 9 bases sitting between them. CDR3 length: 13 amino acids. The germline CDR1 and CDR2 sequences are SEHNR and FQNEAQ (reference sequence). The CDR3 bases are TGTGCCAGCAGCTTAGGCAGACTAAATACGCAGTATTTT. Protein: CASSLGRLNTQYF.

V and J are TRBV6-5 and TRBJ2-3; possibly TRBD2 for D (6 bases). V shed 6 bases and J shed 3 bases, with 16 bases lying between them. The CDR3 totals 15 residues. CDR1 is MNHEY and CDR2 is SVGAGI in the germline V gene. The DNA for the CDR3 is TGTGCCAGCAGGAAAGGACTACCGACGACAGATACGCAGTATTTT. Translated: CASRKGLPTTDTQYF.

The chain recombines TRBV29-1 with TRBJ1-2; D may be TRBD1 (6 bases). Trimming stripped 6 bases from V and 7 bases from J, with 15 bases between. CDR1 SQVTM and CDR2 ANQGSEA come from the germline V gene. The CDR3 consists of 12 residues. The CDR3 sequence is CSVFNQGSGYTF. The CDR3 DNA is TGCAGCGTGTTTAATCAGGGGAGTGGCTACACCTTC.

J is TRBJ2-7 and V is TRBV2; TRBD2 matches at 12 bases. V shed 7 bases and J 13 bases; nucleotides not matched to a gene: 17. The CDR3 spans 15 residues. Germline values: CDR1 SNHLY, CDR2 FYNNEI. The CDR3 DNA follows: TGTGCCAGCACTCTATCCCCGACTAGCGGGGGCCCCAGATACTTC. Protein: CASTLSPTSGGPRYF.

This chain links TRBV3-1 (or the pseudogene TRBV3-2) with TRBJ2-3, with a possible D match to TRBD2 (6 bases). V was cut by 0 bases and J by 0 bases, with 10 bases left in between. The germline gives CDR1 LGHDT, CDR2 YNNKEL (reference sequence). This CDR3 is built from 16 residues. CDR3 sequence reads: CASSQDWGDSTDTQYF. The CDR3, as DNA: TGTGCCAGCAGCCAAGATTGGGGGGACAGCACAGATACGCAGTATTTT.

This clone showed up just once. The genes are TRBV5-1 and TRBJ1-4, with D maybe TRBD1 (6 bases). Germline V gene lookup returns CDR1 SGHRS and CDR2 YFSETQ. The V gene lost 4 bases and the J gene lost 8 bases, with 18 bases spanning the gap. CDR3 length: 15 amino acids. The CDR3 is CASSLGTLSPEKLFF. CDR3 bases: TGCGCCAGCAGCCTCGGGACACTTTCCCCCGAAAAACTGTTTTTT.

This chain uses TRBV7-3 with TRBJ1-5; 10 positions agree with TRBD1. With V trimmed by 5 bases and J by 0 bases, 4 bases remained unmatched. The V gene's germline CDR1 is SGHTA and CDR2 FQGTGA. This CDR3 spans 16 amino acids. DNA for the CDR3: TGTGCCAGCAGCGGGACAGGGGCCTATAGCAATCAGCCCCAGCATTTT. Translation: CASSGTGAYSNQPQHF.